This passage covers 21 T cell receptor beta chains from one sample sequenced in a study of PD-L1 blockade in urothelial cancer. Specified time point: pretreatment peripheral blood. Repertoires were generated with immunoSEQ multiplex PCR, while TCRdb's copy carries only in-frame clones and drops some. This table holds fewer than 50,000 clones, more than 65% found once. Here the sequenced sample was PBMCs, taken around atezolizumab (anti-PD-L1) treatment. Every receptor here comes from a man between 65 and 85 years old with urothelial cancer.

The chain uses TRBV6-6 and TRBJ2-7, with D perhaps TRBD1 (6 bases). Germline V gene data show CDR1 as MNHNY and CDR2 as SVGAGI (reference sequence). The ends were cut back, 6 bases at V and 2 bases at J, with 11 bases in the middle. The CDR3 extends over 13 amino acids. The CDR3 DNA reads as TGTGCCAGCAGGGGGGCGATGCCCTACGAGCAGTACTTC. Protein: CASRGAMPYEQYF.

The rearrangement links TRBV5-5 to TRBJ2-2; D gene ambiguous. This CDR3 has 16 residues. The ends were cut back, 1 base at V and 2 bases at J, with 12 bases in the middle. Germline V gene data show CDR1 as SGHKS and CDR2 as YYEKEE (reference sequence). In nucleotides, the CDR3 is TGTGCCAGCAGCTTGAGTGGGCTCCTCAACACCGGGGAGCTGTTTTTT. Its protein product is CASSLSGLLNTGELFF. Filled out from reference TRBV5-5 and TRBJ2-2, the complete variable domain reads DAGVTQSPTHLIKTRGQQVTLRCSPISGHKSVSWYQQVLGQGPQFIFQYYEKEERGRGNFPDRFSARQFPNYSSELNVNALLLGDSALYLCASSLSGLLNTGELFFGEGSRLTVL.

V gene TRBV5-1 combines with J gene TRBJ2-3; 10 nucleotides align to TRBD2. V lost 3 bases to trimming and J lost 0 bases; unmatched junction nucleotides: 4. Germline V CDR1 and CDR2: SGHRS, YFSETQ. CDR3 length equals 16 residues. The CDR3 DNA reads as TGCGCCAGCAGCTCGACGACTAGCGGGAGCACAGATACGCAGTATTTT. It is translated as CASSSTTSGSTDTQYF.

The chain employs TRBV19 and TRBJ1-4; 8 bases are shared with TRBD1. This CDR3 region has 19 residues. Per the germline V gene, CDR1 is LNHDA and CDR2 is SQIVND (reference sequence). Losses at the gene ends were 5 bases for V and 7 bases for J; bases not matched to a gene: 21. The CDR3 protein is CASSPGQGPIARRSEKLFF. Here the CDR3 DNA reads TGTGCCAGTAGTCCCGGACAGGGTCCGATTGCCCGGCGGAGTGAAAAACTGTTTTTT.

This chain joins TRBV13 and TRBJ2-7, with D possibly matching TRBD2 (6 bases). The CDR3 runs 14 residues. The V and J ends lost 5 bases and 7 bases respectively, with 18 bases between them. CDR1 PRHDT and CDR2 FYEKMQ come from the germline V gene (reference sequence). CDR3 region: CASSPRTFAGEQYF. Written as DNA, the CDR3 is TGTGCCAGCAGCCCCAGGACTTTCGCGGGGGAGCAGTACTTC.

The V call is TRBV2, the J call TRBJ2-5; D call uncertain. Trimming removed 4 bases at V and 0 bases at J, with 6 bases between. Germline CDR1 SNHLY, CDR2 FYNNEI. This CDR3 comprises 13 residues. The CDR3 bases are TGTGCCAGCAGTGCGGAGTACCAAGAGACCCAGTACTTC. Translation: CASSAEYQETQYF.

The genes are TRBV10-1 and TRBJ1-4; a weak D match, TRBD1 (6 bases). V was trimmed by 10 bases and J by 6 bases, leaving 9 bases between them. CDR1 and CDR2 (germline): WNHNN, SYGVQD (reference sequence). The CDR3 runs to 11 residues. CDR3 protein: CATRTDEKLFF. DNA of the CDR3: TGCGCCACCCGGACAGATGAAAAACTGTTTTTT.

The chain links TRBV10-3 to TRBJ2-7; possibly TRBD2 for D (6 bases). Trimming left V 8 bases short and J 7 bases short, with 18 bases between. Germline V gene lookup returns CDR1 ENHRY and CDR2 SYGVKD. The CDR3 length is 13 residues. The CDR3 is CAIGPGALREQYF. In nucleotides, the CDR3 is TGTGCCATCGGTCCGGGAGCCCTACGGGAGCAGTACTTC.

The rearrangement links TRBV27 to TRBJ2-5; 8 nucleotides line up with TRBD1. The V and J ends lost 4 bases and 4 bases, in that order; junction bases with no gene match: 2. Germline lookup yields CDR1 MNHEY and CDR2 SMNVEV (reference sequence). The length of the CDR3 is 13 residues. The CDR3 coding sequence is TGTGCCAGCAGTTCCGGACAGGGAGAGACCCAGTACTTC. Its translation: CASSSGQGETQYF.

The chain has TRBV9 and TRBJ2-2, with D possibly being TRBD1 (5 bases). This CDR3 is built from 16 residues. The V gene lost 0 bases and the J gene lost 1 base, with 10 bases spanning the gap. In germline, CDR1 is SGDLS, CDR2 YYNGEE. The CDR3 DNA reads TGTGCCAGCAGCGTAGACCTCAGGGTGAACACCGGGGAGCTGTTTTTT. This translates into CASSVDLRVNTGELFF.

The CDR3 bases are TGTGCCAGCAGCCGACTAAGCGGTAGACAAGATACGCAGTATTTT. Amino acids: CASSRLSGRQDTQYF. This chain links TRBV28 with TRBJ2-3, with D perhaps TRBD2 (5 bases). Germline V gene lookup returns CDR1 MDHEN and CDR2 SYDVKM. The CDR3 consists of 15 residues. V was shortened by 6 bases and J by 5 bases, with 18 bases between the two germline ends.

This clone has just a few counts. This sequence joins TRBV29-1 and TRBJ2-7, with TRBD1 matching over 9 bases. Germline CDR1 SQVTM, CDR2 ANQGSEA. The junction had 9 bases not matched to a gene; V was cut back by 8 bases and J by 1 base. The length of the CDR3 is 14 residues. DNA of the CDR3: TGCAGCCTTCCGGGGGACAGGGATTCCTACGAGCAGTACTTC. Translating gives CSLPGDRDSYEQYF.

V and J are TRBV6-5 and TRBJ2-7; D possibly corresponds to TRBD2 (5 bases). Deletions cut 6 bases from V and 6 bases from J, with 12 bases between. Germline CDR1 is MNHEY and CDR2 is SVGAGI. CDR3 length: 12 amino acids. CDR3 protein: CASRSFGGEQYF. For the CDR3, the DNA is TGTGCCAGCAGGTCATTTGGAGGCGAGCAGTACTTC.

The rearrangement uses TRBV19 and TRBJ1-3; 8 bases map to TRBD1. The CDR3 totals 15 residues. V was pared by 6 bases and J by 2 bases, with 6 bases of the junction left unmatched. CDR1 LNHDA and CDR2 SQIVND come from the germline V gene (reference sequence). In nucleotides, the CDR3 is TGTGCCAGTAGCGTGGACAGGGCAGCTGGAAACACCATATATTTT. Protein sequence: CASSVDRAAGNTIYF.

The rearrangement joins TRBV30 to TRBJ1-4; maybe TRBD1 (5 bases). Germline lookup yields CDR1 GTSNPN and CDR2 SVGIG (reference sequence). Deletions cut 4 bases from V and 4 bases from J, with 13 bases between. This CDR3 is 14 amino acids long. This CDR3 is CAWTGGLINEKLFF. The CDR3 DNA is TGTGCCTGGACGGGGGGACTGATTAATGAAAAACTGTTTTTT.

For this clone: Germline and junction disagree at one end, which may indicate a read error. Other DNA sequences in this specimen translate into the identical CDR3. The CDR3 protein is CAWGGLELRKQYF. CDR3 coding DNA: TGTGCCTGGGGGGGACTAGAGCTACGAAAGCAATACTTC. This chain joins TRBV30 and TRBJ2-7, with TRBD2 matching over 8 bases. Germline CDR1 GTSNPN, CDR2 SVGIG (reference sequence). The CDR3 is 13 residues long.

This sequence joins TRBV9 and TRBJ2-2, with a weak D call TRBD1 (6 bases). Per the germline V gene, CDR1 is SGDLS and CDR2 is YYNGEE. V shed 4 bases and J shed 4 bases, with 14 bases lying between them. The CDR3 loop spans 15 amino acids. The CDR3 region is CASSPTGTPTGELFF. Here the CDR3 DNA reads TGTGCCAGCAGCCCAACCGGGACACCCACCGGGGAGCTGTTTTTT.

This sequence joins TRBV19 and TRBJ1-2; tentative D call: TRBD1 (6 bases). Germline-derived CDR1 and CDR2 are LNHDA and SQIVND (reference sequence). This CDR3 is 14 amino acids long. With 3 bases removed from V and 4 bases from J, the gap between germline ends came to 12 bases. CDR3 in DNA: TGTGCCAGTAGTATTTGGGAAGGGGGCTATGGCTACACCTTC. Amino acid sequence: CASSIWEGGYGYTF.

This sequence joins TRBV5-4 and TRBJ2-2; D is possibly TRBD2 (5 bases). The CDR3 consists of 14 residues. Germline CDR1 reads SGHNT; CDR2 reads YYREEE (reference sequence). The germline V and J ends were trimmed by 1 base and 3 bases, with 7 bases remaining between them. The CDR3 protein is CASSLFGDTGELFF. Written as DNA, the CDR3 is TGTGCCAGCAGCTTGTTCGGGGACACCGGGGAGCTGTTTTTT.

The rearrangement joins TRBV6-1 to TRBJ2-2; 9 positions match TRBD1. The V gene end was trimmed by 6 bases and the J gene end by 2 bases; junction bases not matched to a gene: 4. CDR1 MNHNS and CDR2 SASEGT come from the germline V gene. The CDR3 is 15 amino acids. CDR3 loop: CASRSGQGNTGELFF. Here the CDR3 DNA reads TGTGCCAGCAGGTCGGGACAGGGAAACACCGGGGAGCTGTTTTTT.

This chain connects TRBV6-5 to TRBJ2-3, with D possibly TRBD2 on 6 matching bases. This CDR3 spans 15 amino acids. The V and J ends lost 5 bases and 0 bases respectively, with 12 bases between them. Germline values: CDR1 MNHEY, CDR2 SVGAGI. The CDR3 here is CASSPRAGSTDTQYF. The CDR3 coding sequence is TGTGCCAGCAGTCCCCGAGCGGGTAGCACAGATACGCAGTATTTT.